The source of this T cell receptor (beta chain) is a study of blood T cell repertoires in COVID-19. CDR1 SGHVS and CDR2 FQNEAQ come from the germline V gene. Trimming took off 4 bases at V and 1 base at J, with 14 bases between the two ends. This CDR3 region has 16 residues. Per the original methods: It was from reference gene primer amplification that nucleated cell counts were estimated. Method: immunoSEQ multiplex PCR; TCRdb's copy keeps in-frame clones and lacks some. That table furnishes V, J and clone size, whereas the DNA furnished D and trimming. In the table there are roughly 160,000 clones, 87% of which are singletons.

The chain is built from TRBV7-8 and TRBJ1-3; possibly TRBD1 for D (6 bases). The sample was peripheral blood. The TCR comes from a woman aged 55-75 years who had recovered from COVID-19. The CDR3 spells CASSSIRGKSGNTIYF. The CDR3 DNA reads TGTGCCAGCAGCTCCATCAGGGGAAAGTCTGGAAACACCATATATTTT.